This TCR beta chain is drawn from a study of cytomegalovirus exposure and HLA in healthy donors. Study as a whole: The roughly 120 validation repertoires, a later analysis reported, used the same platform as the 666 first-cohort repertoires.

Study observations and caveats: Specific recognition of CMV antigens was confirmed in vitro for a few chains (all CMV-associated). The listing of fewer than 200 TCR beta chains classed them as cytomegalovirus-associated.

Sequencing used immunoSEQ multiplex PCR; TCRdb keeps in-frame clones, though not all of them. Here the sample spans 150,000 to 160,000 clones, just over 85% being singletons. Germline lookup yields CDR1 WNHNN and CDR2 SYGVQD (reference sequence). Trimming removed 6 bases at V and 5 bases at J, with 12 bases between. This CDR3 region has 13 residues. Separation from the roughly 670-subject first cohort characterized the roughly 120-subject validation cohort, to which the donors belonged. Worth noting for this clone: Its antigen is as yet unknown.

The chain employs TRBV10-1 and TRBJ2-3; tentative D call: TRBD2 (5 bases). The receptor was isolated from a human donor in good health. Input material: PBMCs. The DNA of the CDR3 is TGCGCCAGCAGCCCGGGGATTGGAGATACGCAGTATTTT. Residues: CASSPGIGDTQYF.